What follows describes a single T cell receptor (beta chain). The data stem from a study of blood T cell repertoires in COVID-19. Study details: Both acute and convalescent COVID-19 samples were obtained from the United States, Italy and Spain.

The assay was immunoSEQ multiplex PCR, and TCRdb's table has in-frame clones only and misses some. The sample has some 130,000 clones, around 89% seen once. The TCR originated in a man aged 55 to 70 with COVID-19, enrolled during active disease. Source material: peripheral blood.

CDR3 in amino acids: CASSLVKNTEAFF. CDR3 nucleotide sequence: TGTGCCAGCAGTCTCGTTAAGAACACTGAAGCTTTCTTT. This chain links TRBV2 with TRBJ1-1; D is undetermined. CDR1 and CDR2 from the germline V gene are SNHLY and FYNNEI. V was pared by 5 bases and J by 1 base, with 8 bases between. CDR3 length equals 13 residues.